This T cell receptor beta chain was obtained from a study of control samples from healthy donors and cancer patients. The assay was immunoSEQ multiplex PCR, and TCRdb's table has in-frame clones only and misses some. The data contain approximately 150,000 clones, 89% of them singletons. The ends were cut back, 2 bases at V and 6 bases at J, with 14 bases in the middle. Germline CDR1 is SGHTA and CDR2 is FQGTGA. This CDR3 comprises 15 residues. Sequences were obtained from PBMCs. The chain employs TRBV7-3 and TRBJ2-1; possible D gene TRBD1, 5 bases. The source is a man aged 45-60 years with head and neck cancer. CDR3 loop: CASSLQPIRGNEQFF. The CDR3 DNA reads as TGTGCCAGCAGCTTACAACCCATAAGGGGCAATGAGCAGTTCTTC.